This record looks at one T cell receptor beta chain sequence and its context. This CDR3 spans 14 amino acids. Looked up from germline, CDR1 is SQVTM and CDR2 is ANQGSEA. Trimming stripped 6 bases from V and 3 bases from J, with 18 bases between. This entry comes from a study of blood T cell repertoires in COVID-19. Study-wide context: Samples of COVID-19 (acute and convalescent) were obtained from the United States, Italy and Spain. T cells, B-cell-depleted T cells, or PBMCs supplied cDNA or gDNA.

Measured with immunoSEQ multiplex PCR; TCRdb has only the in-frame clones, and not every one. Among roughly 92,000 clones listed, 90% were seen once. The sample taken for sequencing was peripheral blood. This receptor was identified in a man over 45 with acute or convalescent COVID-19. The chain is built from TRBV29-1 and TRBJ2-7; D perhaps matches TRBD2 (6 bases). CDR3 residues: CSVQKPTGVYEQYF. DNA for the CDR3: TGCAGCGTCCAAAAACCCACGGGAGTCTACGAGCAGTACTTC.